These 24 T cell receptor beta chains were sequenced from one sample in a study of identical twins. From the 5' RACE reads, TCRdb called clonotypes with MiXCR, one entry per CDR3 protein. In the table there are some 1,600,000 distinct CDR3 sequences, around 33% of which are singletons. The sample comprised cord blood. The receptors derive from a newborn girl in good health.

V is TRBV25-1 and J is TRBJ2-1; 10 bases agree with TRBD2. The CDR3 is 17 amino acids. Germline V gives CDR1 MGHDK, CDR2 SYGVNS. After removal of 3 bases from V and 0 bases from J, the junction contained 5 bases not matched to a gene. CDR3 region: CASSDASSGSSYNEQFF. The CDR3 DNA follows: TGTGCCAGCAGTGATGCTTCTAGCGGGAGCTCCTACAATGAGCAGTTCTTC.

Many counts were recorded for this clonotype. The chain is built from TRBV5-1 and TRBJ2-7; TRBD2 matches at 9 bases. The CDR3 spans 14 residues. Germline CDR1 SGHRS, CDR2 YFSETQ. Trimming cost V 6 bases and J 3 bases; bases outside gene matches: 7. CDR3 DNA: TGCGCCAGCAAACCGGGACTAGCTGGCTACGAGCAGTACTTC. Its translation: CASKPGLAGYEQYF.

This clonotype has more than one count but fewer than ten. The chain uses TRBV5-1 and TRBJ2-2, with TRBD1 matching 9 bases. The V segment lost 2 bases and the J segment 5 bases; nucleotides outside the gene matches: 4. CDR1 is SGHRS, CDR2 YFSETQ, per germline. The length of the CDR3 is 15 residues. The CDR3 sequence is CASSFAGTGTGELFF. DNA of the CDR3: TGCGCCAGCAGCTTCGCCGGGACAGGGACCGGGGAGCTGTTTTTT.

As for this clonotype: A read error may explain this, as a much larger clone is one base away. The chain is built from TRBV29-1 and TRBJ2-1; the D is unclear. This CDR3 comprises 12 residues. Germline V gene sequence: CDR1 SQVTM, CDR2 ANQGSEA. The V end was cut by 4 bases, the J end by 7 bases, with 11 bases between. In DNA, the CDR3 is TGCAGCGTTGGAGTAAGGTATAATGAGCAGTTCTTC. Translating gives CSVGVRYNEQFF.

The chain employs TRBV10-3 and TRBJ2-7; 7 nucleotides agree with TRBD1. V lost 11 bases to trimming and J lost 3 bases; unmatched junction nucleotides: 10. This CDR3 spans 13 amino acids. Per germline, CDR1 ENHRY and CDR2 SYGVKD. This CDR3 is CAVTQDRFYEQYF. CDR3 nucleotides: TGTGCCGTCACCCAGGACAGGTTCTACGAGCAGTACTTC.

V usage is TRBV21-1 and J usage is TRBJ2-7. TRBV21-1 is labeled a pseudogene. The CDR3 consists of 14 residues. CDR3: CASSQVGIPYEQYF. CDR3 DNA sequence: TGTGCCAGCAGCCAAGTCGGGATCCCCTACGAGCAGTACTTC.

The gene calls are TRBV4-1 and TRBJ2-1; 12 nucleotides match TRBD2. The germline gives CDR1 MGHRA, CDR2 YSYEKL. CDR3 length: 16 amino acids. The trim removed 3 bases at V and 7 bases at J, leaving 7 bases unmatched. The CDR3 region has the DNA TGCGCCAGCAGCCAGGACCCGGGACTAGCGGGTAATGAGCAGTTCTTC. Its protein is CASSQDPGLAGNEQFF.

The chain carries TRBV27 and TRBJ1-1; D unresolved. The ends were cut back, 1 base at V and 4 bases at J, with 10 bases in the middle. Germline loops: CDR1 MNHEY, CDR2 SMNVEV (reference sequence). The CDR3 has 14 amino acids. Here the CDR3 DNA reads TGTGCCAGCAGTTTATTGGGCGGGCTCACTGAAGCTTTCTTT. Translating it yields CASSLLGGLTEAFF.

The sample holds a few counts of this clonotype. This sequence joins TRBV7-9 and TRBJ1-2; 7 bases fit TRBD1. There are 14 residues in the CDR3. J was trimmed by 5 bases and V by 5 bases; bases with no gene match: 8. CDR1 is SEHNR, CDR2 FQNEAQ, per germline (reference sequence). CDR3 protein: CASSPTGTAYGYTF. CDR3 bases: TGTGCCAGCAGCCCCACGGGGACAGCTTATGGCTACACCTTC.

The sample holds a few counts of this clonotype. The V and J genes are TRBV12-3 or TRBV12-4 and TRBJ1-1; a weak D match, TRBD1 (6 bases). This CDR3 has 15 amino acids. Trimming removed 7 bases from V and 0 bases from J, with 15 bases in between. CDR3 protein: CASTKTRGLNTEAFF. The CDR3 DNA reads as TGTGCCAGCACCAAAACCAGGGGACTGAACACTGAAGCTTTCTTT.

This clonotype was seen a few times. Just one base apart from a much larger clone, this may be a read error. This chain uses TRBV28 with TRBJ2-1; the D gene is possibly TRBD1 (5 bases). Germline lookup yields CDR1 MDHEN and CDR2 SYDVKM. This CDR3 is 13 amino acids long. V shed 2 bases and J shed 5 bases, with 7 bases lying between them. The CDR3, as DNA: TGTGCCAGCAGTTTAGGACACAACAATGAGCAGTTCTTC. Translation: CASSLGHNNEQFF.

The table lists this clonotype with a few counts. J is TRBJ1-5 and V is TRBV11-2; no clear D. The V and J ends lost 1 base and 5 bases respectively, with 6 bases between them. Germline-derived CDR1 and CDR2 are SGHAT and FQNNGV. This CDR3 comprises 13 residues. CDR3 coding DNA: TGTGCCAGCAGCTTAGCAGCCTATCAGCCCCAGCATTTT. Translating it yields CASSLAAYQPQHF. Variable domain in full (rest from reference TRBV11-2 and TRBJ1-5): EAGVAQSPRYKIIEKRQSVAFWCNPISGHATLYWYQQILGQGPKLLIQFQNNGVVDDSQLPKDRFSAERLKGVDSTLKIQPAKLEDSAVYLCASSLAAYQPQHFGDGTRLSIL.

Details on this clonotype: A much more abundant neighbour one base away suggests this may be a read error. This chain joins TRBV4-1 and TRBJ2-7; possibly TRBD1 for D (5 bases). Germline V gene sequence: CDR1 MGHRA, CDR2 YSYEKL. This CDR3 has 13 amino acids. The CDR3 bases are TGCGCCACCAGCATCAGACAGTCCTACGAGCAGTACTTC. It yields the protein CATSIRQSYEQYF.

DNA of the CDR3: TGTGCCAGCAGCTTACTAGCGGGAGAATCATCAGATACGCAGTATTTT. It codes for CASSLLAGESSDTQYF. This chain connects TRBV5-6 to TRBJ2-3; 11 bases match TRBD2. The germline V gene encodes CDR1 SGHDT and CDR2 YYEEEE. V trimming: 2 bases; J trimming: 4 bases; junction bases outside the gene matches: 6. The CDR3 extends over 16 amino acids.

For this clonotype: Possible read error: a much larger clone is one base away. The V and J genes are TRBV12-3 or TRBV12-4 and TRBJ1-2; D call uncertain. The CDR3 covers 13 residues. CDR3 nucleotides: TGTGCCAGCAGTTTAGGGGTTGGGTATGACTACACCTTC. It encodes CASSLGVGYDYTF.

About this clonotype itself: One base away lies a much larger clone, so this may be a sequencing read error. CDR3 coding DNA: TGCGCCAGCAGCCAAGGACTAGCGAGCCCCTACAATGAGCAGTTCTTC. Translation: CASSQGLASPYNEQFF. The chain employs TRBV4-1 and TRBJ2-1; 8 bases are a match to TRBD2. V gave up 1 base and J gave up 2 bases; unmatched junction bases: 4. The CDR3 spans 16 residues. Germline values: CDR1 MGHRA, CDR2 YSYEKL.

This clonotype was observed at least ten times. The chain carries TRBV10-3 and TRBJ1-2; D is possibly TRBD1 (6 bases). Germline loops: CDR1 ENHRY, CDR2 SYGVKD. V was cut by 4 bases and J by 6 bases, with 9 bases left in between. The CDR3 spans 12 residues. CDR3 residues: CAISGNRDGYTF. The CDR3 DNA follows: TGTGCCATCAGTGGCAACAGGGATGGCTACACCTTC.

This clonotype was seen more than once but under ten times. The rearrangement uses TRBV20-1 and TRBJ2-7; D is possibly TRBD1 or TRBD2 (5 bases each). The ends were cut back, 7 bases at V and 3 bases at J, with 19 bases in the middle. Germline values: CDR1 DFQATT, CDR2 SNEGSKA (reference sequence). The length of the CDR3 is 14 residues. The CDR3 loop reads CSVTGTKPNYEQYF. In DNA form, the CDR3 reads TGCAGTGTAACTGGGACGAAGCCCAACTACGAGCAGTACTTC.

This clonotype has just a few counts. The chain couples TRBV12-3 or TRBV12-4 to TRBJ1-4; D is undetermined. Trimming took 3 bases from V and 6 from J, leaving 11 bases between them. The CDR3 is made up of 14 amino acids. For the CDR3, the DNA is TGTGCCAGCAGTTTGTTCGGGCTAGATGAAAAACTGTTTTTT. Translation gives CASSLFGLDEKLFF.

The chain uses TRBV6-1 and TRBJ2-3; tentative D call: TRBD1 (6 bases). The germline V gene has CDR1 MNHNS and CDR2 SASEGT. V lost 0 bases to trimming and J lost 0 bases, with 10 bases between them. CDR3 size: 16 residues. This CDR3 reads CASSEAGGSSTDTQYF. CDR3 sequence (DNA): TGTGCCAGCAGTGAAGCAGGGGGTTCTAGCACAGATACGCAGTATTTT.

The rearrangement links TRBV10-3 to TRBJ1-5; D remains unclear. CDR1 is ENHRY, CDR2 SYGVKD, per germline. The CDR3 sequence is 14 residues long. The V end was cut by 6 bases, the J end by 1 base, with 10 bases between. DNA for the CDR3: TGTGCCATCAGACCAGACAACAGCAATCAGCCCCAGCATTTT. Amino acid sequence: CAIRPDNSNQPQHF.

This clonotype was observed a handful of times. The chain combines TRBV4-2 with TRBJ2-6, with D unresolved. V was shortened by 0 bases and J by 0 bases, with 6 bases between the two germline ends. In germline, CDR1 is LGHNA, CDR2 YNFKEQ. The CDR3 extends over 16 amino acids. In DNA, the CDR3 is TGTGCCAGCAGCCAAGATCCGGTCTCTGGGGCCAACGTCCTGACTTTC. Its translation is CASSQDPVSGANVLTF.

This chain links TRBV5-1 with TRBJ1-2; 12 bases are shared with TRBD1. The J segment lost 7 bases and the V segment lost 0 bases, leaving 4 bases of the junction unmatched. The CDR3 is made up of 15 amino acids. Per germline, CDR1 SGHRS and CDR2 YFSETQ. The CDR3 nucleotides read TGCGCCAGCAGCTTGGCGGGACAGGGGGCGAGTGGCTACACCTTC. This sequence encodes CASSLAGQGASGYTF.

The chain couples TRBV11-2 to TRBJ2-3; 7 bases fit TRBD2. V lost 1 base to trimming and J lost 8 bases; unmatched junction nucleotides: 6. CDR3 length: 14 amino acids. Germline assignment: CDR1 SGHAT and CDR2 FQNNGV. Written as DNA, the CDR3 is TGTGCCAGCAGCTTAGTTGCGGGAGTGGGTACGCAGTATTTT. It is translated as CASSLVAGVGTQYF. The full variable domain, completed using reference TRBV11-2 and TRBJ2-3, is EAGVAQSPRYKIIEKRQSVAFWCNPISGHATLYWYQQILGQGPKLLIQFQNNGVVDDSQLPKDRFSAERLKGVDSTLKIQPAKLEDSAVYLCASSLVAGVGTQYFGPGTRLTVL.